This T cell receptor (beta chain) originates from a study of radiotherapy plus CTLA-4 blockade in lung cancer. On the study more broadly: Of all patients, more than 15% responded objectively and 25% to 40% showed disease control.

Study results and caveats: Dynamics of early blood T cell clones, together with interferon-beta, were reportedly the best predictors of response. Tumor-origin TCR clones grew in blood after radiotherapy plus ipilimumab.

Measured with immunoSEQ multiplex PCR; TCRdb has only the in-frame clones, and not every one. This sample has 81,000 or so clones, with around 79% found just once. Chemo-refractory metastatic non-small-cell lung cancer patients received focal radiation with ipilimumab CTLA-4 blockade. Germline CDR1 KGHSH, CDR2 LQKENI. V gave up 2 bases and J gave up 7 bases, with 6 bases separating them. The CDR3 totals 12 residues. A note on this clone: Its antigen is currently unknown.

The sample was peripheral blood, taken from a patient treated with radiotherapy plus ipilimumab. The receptor was derived from a human donor with non-small cell lung cancer whose response to radiotherapy plus ipilimumab could not be evaluated. Some clones in this sample may be carry-over from other donors' samples. The chain recombines TRBV18 with TRBJ1-5, with D unresolved. The CDR3 sequence is CASSPEAQPQHF. Here the CDR3 DNA reads TGTGCCAGCTCACCAGAGGCGCAGCCCCAGCATTTT.